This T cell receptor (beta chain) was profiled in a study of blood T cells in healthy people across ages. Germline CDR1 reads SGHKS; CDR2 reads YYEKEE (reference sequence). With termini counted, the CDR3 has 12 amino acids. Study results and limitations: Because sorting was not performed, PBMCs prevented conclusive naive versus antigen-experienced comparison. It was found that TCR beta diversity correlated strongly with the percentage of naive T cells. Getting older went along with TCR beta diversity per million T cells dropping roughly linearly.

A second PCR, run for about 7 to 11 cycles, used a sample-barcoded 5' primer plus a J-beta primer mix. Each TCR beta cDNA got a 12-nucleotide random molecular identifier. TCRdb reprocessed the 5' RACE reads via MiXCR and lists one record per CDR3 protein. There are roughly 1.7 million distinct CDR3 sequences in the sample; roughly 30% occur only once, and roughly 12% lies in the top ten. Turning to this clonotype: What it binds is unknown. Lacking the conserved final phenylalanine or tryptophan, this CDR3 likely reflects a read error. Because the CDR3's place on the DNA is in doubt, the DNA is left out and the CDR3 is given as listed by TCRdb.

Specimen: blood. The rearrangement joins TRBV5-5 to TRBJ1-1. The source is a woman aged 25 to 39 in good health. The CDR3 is CASSLVAVEGFL.